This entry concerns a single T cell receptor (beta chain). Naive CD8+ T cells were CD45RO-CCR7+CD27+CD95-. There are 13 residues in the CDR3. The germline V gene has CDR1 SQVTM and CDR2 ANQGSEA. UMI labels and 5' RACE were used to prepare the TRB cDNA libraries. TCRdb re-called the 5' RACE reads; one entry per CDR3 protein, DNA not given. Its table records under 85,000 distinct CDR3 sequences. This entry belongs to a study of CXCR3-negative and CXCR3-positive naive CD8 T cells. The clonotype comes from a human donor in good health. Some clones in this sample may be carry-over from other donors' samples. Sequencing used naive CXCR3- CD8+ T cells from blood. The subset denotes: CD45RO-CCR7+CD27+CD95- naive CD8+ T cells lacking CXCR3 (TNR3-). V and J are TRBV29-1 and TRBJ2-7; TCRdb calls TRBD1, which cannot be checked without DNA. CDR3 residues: CSVNWDRDYEQYF.